What follows are 13 T cell receptor beta chains derived from one specimen sequenced in a study of blood T cells in healthy people across ages. The authors ran a second PCR of about 6 to 11 cycles using a sample-barcoded 5' primer and a J-beta primer mix. TCRdb re-called the 5' RACE reads with MiXCR, one entry per CDR3 protein. The table lists hundreds of thousands of distinct CDR3 sequences, more than 50% of them singletons. Material: blood. These receptors all come from a man aged 35-49 years in good health.

A single count supports this clonotype. This chain uses TRBV4-2 with TRBJ2-3; 10 bases line up with TRBD2. V was pared by 2 bases and J by 6 bases, with 8 bases of the junction left unmatched. CDR1 is LGHNA, CDR2 YNFKEQ, per germline. The CDR3 covers 16 residues. The CDR3 here is CASSQPGLAASDTQYF. The CDR3 DNA follows: TGTGCCAGCAGCCAACCAGGACTAGCGGCATCCGATACGCAGTATTTT.

The CDR3 coding sequence is TGTGCCACCAGGCCTGCCGGACGGGATTACAATGAGCAGTTCTTC. Translating gives CATRPAGRDYNEQFF. The chain links TRBV24-1 to TRBJ2-1, with TRBD2 as a possible D gene (5 bases). The CDR3 has 15 residues. The germline V gene has CDR1 KGHDR and CDR2 SFDVKD. The ends were cut back, 7 bases at V and 4 bases at J, with 16 bases in the middle.

The chain employs TRBV10-2 and TRBJ2-3; D is perhaps TRBD2 (6 bases). Germline CDR1 reads WSHSY; CDR2 reads SAAADI. The V and J ends lost 0 bases and 0 bases respectively, with 10 bases between them. This CDR3 is built from 16 residues. Here the CDR3 reads CASSESIGGSTDTQYF. CDR3 nucleotide sequence: TGCGCCAGCAGTGAGTCGATTGGGGGGAGCACAGATACGCAGTATTTT.

The chain recombines TRBV2 with TRBJ1-4; D might be TRBD1 (5 bases). Germline V gives CDR1 SNHLY, CDR2 FYNNEI. The CDR3 totals 12 residues. The V end was cut by 6 bases, the J end by 5 bases, with 7 bases between. CDR3 region: CASRRQNEKLFF. In DNA, the CDR3 is TGTGCCAGCAGGAGACAGAATGAAAAACTGTTTTTT.

This chain links TRBV15 with TRBJ2-6, with D unresolved. The CDR3 consists of 16 residues. Per the germline V gene, CDR1 is LNHNV and CDR2 is YYDKDF (reference sequence). Deletions cut 0 bases from V and 0 bases from J, with 6 bases between. The CDR3 spells CATSRDVSSGANVLTF. Written as DNA, the CDR3 is TGTGCCACCAGCAGAGATGTCAGCTCTGGGGCCAACGTCCTGACTTTC.

Notes on this clonotype: A much larger clonotype is one base distant, so this may be a read error. J is TRBJ2-3 and V is TRBV5-1; D possibly corresponds to TRBD2 (5 bases). CDR1 is SGHRS and CDR2 is YFSETQ in the germline V gene. The CDR3 is made up of 16 amino acids. This CDR3 reads CANSSRTGLRGDTQYF. CDR3 sequence (DNA): TGCGCCAACAGCTCTAGGACTGGCCTTAGAGGGGATACGCAGTATTTT.

The gene calls are TRBV20-1 and TRBJ1-1; unclear D gene. Per germline, CDR1 DFQATT and CDR2 SNEGSKA (reference sequence). V lost 6 bases, J lost 1 base, and 21 bases lay in between. This CDR3 has 16 amino acids. CDR3 amino acids: CSAQGLAEYPNTEAFF. The CDR3 DNA sequence: TGCAGTGCCCAAGGGTTGGCGGAGTACCCGAACACTGAAGCTTTCTTT.

This clonotype showed up many times. The chain links TRBV20-1 to TRBJ1-2; D call uncertain. Germline CDR1 and CDR2: DFQATT and SNEGSKA (reference sequence). Trimming took off 4 bases at V and 1 base at J, with 16 bases between the two ends. The CDR3 loop spans 15 amino acids. The CDR3 nucleotides are TGCAGTGCTATCGTCGGCGGCAACCTTAACTATGGCTACACCTTC. Protein product: CSAIVGGNLNYGYTF.

The chain employs TRBV4-2 and TRBJ2-7, with 8 bases that match TRBD2. Unmatched junction bases numbered 15, after V lost 7 bases and J lost 4 bases. The CDR3 totals 16 residues. Per the germline V gene, CDR1 is LGHNA and CDR2 is YNFKEQ. The CDR3 sequence: CASTNGMSGSFYEQYF. CDR3 DNA: TGTGCCAGCACCAACGGCATGAGCGGGAGTTTTTACGAGCAGTACTTC.

The gene calls are TRBV29-1 and TRBJ1-2; possibly TRBD1 for D (6 bases). V lost 1 base, J lost 0 bases, and 15 bases lay in between. The CDR3 runs 16 residues. Looked up from germline, CDR1 is SQVTM and CDR2 is ANQGSEA. The CDR3 loop reads CSVEVDRLGPNYGYTF. The CDR3 bases are TGCAGCGTTGAAGTAGACAGGCTGGGGCCTAACTATGGCTACACCTTC.

This clonotype was detected a few times. The genes are TRBV29-1 and TRBJ2-7; the D gene is possibly TRBD1 (6 bases). This CDR3 region has 12 residues. Trimming removed 4 bases from V and 6 bases from J, with 13 bases in between. The germline CDR1 and CDR2 sequences are SQVTM and ANQGSEA. The CDR3 protein is CSVAGVGGEQYF. The CDR3 DNA follows: TGCAGCGTTGCAGGGGTTGGTGGCGAGCAGTACTTC.

The rearrangement links TRBV7-2 to TRBJ2-3; D possibly matches TRBD1 or TRBD2 (5 bases each). The ends were cut back, 2 bases at V and 2 bases at J, with 14 bases in the middle. Germline CDR1 reads SGHTA; CDR2 reads FQGNSA. The length of the CDR3 is 16 residues. In DNA form, the CDR3 reads TGTGCCAGCAGCTTAATCGTTCCCGGGACCACAGATACGCAGTATTTT. Translation: CASSLIVPGTTDTQYF.

This sequence joins TRBV6-2 or TRBV6-3 and TRBJ2-5; D call uncertain. The closer fit of TRBJ2-7 to the DNA end suggests the J call may be wrong. CDR1 is MNHEY, CDR2 SVGEGT, per germline. This CDR3 region has 12 residues. CDR3 coding DNA: TGTGCCAGCACCAAGTCGGCCTACGAGCAGTACTTC. Translating it yields CASTKSAYEQYF.